These 31 T cell receptor beta chains were all obtained from the same sample, sequenced in a study of cytomegalovirus exposure and HLA in healthy donors (dated by TCRdb to about 2017). Library method: the immunoSEQ multiplex PCR assay. Entries here come from immuneACCESS through TCRdb and include only in-frame sequences with V and J called. Some clones fail to appear in such tables; in the studies checked, an unresolved V gene covers under half of the shortfall, and the cause of the remainder is unknown. The sample has 57,000 or so clones on record, roughly nine tenths of them singletons. The ten largest clones take up 2% to 2.5% of the sample. Sequencing was carried out using PBMCs. Source of these receptors: a woman in her twenties or thirties in good health and CMV-seronegative.

This chain links TRBV19 with TRBJ2-1; TRBD1 agrees at 10 bases. The V gene's germline CDR1 is LNHDA and CDR2 SQIVND (reference sequence). V shed 5 bases and J 6 bases; nucleotides not matched to a gene: 10. The CDR3 totals 16 residues. The CDR3 here is CASSLTGTGVGNEQFF. CDR3 DNA sequence: TGTGCCAGTAGTCTCACCGGGACAGGGGTCGGCAATGAGCAGTTCTTC.

This chain connects TRBV28 to TRBJ2-7; D possibly corresponds to TRBD1 (5 bases). Between the trimmed V and J ends, which lost 5 bases and 0 bases, there was a span of 17 bases. CDR1 and CDR2 (germline): MDHEN, SYDVKM. The CDR3 runs 16 residues. CDR3 sequence (DNA): TGTGCCAGCAGTCACCCCAGGGCCTCTAGCTCCTACGAGCAGTACTTC. Protein sequence: CASSHPRASSSYEQYF.

The V and J genes are TRBV28 and TRBJ1-3, with D unresolved. CDR1 is MDHEN, CDR2 SYDVKM, per germline. There are 15 residues in the CDR3. The germline V and J ends were trimmed by 4 bases and 0 bases, with 10 bases remaining between them. In DNA, the CDR3 is TGTGCCAGCAGTTCTATTCCCGACTCTGGAAACACCATATATTTT. Translating it yields CASSSIPDSGNTIYF.

The V call is TRBV18, the J call TRBJ2-7; maybe TRBD2 (5 bases). Germline lookup yields CDR1 KGHSH and CDR2 LQKENI. V was clipped by 3 bases and J by 12 bases, with 18 bases between them. The CDR3 covers 13 residues. Here the CDR3 reads CASSPWAQPAGYF. Written as DNA, the CDR3 is TGTGCCAGCTCACCTTGGGCACAGCCGGCGGGGTACTTC. The whole variable domain, filled in from reference TRBV18 and TRBJ2-7, reads NAGVMQNPRHLVRRRGQEARLRCSPMKGHSHVYWYRQLPEEGLKFMVYLQKENIIDESGMPKERFSAEFPKEGPSILRIQQVVRGDSAAYFCASSPWAQPAGYFGPGTRLTVT.

V and J are TRBV29-1 and TRBJ2-3; 7 bases match TRBD2. Germline V gives CDR1 SQVTM, CDR2 ANQGSEA. The CDR3 runs to 14 residues. V was pared by 4 bases and J by 4 bases, with 8 bases of the junction left unmatched. CDR3 protein: CSVGTAGAADTQYF. CDR3 DNA: TGCAGCGTTGGAACGGCGGGAGCAGCAGATACGCAGTATTTT.

V is TRBV5-1 and J is TRBJ2-1; TRBD2 might be the D (5 bases). CDR3 size: 14 residues. The V end lost 10 bases, the J end lost 5 bases, and 19 bases lay between the germline ends. Germline V gene data show CDR1 as SGHRS and CDR2 as YFSETQ. CDR3 sequence reads: CAEPLARSNNEQFF. DNA for the CDR3: TGCGCCGAGCCGCTAGCTCGCTCGAACAATGAGCAGTTCTTC.

The chain has TRBV30 and TRBJ2-1; 9 bases fit TRBD2. The CDR3 consists of 16 residues. V shed 4 bases and J 6 bases; nucleotides not matched to a gene: 13. Germline V gene sequence: CDR1 GTSNPN, CDR2 SVGIG (reference sequence). CDR3 amino acids: CAWTEKREALPNEQFF. In nucleotides, the CDR3 is TGTGCCTGGACCGAAAAGCGGGAGGCCCTCCCCAATGAGCAGTTCTTC.

The V gene is TRBV6-1, the J gene TRBJ2-3; 9 bases agree with TRBD2. CDR3 length: 13 residues. Unmatched junction bases numbered 5, after V lost 8 bases and J lost 5 bases. The V gene's germline CDR1 is MNHNS and CDR2 SASEGT. As DNA, the CDR3 is TGTGCCAGCCGGGCGGGAGGGGTAGATACGCAGTATTTT. Its protein is CASRAGGVDTQYF.

This clone was picked up one time. V gene TRBV2 combines with J gene TRBJ2-7, with 7 bases that match TRBD1. The V segment lost 8 bases and the J segment 4 bases; nucleotides outside the gene matches: 5. Germline V gene data show CDR1 as SNHLY and CDR2 as FYNNEI. This CDR3 contains 12 residues. CDR3 amino acids: CASDRDAYEQYF. The CDR3 coding sequence is TGTGCCAGCGACAGGGACGCTTACGAGCAGTACTTC.

The rearrangement uses TRBV7-8 and TRBJ1-1, with TRBD1 as a possible D gene (5 bases). The CDR3 is 14 residues long. Trimming cost V 5 bases and J 6 bases, with 16 bases left between them. CDR1 is SGHVS and CDR2 is FQNEAQ in the germline V gene. The CDR3 region is CASSTQGFGAEAFF. In nucleotides, the CDR3 is TGTGCCAGCAGCACTCAGGGTTTTGGCGCTGAAGCTTTCTTT.

J is TRBJ1-1 and V is TRBV6-5; D gene uncertain. The CDR3 is made up of 13 amino acids. Per the germline V gene, CDR1 is MNHEY and CDR2 is SVGAGI. The V gene lost 2 bases and the J gene lost 3 bases, with 7 bases spanning the gap. The CDR3 DNA reads TGTGCCAGCAGTTACCTCCGGGACACTGAAGCTTTCTTT. Translated: CASSYLRDTEAFF.

This clone was detected a few times. The chain links TRBV29-1 to TRBJ2-1; TRBD2 matches 10 bases. Germline CDR1 is SQVTM and CDR2 is ANQGSEA. The CDR3 spans 14 residues. Losses at the gene ends were 7 bases for V and 7 bases for J; bases not matched to a gene: 10. The chain's CDR3 is CSAPLAGVGNEQFF. CDR3 in DNA: TGCAGCGCCCCGCTAGCGGGAGTTGGAAATGAGCAGTTCTTC.

This sequence joins TRBV6-5 and TRBJ2-1; D gene uncertain. Germline loops: CDR1 MNHEY, CDR2 SVGAGI. The CDR3 spans 16 residues. V lost 4 bases, J lost 0 bases, and 13 bases lay in between. The CDR3 DNA reads as TGTGCCAGCAGTTTAGCACGGTTAAGCTCCTACAATGAGCAGTTCTTC. Protein product: CASSLARLSSYNEQFF.

The rearrangement links TRBV29-1 to TRBJ2-1; the match to TRBD2 covers 12 bases. The V and J ends lost 6 bases and 6 bases, in that order; junction bases with no gene match: 9. From germline, CDR1 is SQVTM and CDR2 ANQGSEA. This CDR3 is built from 15 residues. This chain's CDR3 is CSVKQTSGSLNEQFF. CDR3 DNA sequence: TGCAGCGTAAAACAGACTAGCGGGAGCCTCAATGAGCAGTTCTTC.

The chain combines TRBV7-2 with TRBJ2-3; D is ambiguous. This CDR3 comprises 13 residues. The germline V and J ends were trimmed by 2 bases and 5 bases, with 8 bases remaining between them. Germline V gene sequence: CDR1 SGHTA, CDR2 FQGNSA. This chain's CDR3 is CASSLQKLDTQYF. CDR3 nucleotide sequence: TGTGCCAGCAGCTTACAAAAACTAGATACGCAGTATTTT.

The rearrangement uses TRBV9 and TRBJ2-1, with 7 bases aligning to TRBD1. The CDR3 is 13 residues long. With 10 bases clipped from V and 2 bases from J, the junction kept 6 bases outside the gene matches. The V gene's germline CDR1 is SGDLS and CDR2 YYNGEE. CDR3 coding DNA: TGTGCCGGGCAGGGGGTAGCCTACAATGAGCAGTTCTTC. This sequence encodes CAGQGVAYNEQFF.

The chain employs TRBV19 and TRBJ1-2; TRBD1 matches at 8 bases. Trimming at V came to 5 bases and at J to 2 bases, leaving 4 bases not matched to a gene. The CDR3 extends over 14 amino acids. Germline V lookup: CDR1 LNHDA, CDR2 SQIVND (reference sequence). DNA for the CDR3: TGTGCCAGTAGTGCCGACAGGGGCAACTATGGCTACACCTTC. Its protein product is CASSADRGNYGYTF.

V gene TRBV5-1 combines with J gene TRBJ2-7; D is possibly TRBD1 (6 bases). This CDR3 region has 13 residues. The germline V and J ends were trimmed by 1 base and 2 bases, with 7 bases remaining between them. Germline CDR1 and CDR2: SGHRS and YFSETQ. The CDR3 here is CASSLTGTYEQYF. The CDR3 DNA reads TGCGCCAGCAGCTTGACAGGGACCTACGAGCAGTACTTC.

The chain is built from TRBV5-1 and TRBJ2-7; TRBD1 aligns across 7 bases. CDR3 length: 15 residues. With 6 bases clipped from V and 2 bases from J, the junction kept 11 bases outside the gene matches. Germline-derived CDR1 and CDR2 are SGHRS and YFSETQ. Here the CDR3 reads CASNFDRAGPYEQYF. CDR3 DNA: TGCGCCAGCAACTTCGACAGGGCTGGGCCCTACGAGCAGTACTTC.

V is TRBV7-2 and J is TRBJ2-7; TRBD2 might be the D (7 bases). There are 15 residues in the CDR3. Looked up from germline, CDR1 is SGHTA and CDR2 is FQGNSA. The V end lost 10 bases, the J end lost 3 bases, and 22 bases lay between the germline ends. The CDR3 spells CATREGGSGIYEQYF. The CDR3 DNA reads as TGTGCCACCCGTGAGGGGGGGTCAGGGATCTACGAGCAGTACTTC.

The chain is built from TRBV18 and TRBJ1-2; the match to TRBD1 covers 7 bases. The CDR3 has 16 amino acids. Germline V gene data show CDR1 as KGHSH and CDR2 as LQKENI. The junction had 14 bases not matched to a gene; V was cut back by 4 bases and J by 6 bases. The CDR3 spells CASSQDRGRGPHGYTF. CDR3 DNA: TGTGCCAGCTCACAAGATAGGGGGCGCGGGCCCCATGGCTACACCTTC.

The genes are TRBV5-1 and TRBJ2-7; the D gene is possibly TRBD2 (6 bases). Trimming cost V 6 bases and J 5 bases, with 9 bases left between them. CDR1 and CDR2 from the germline V gene are SGHRS and YFSETQ. CDR3 size: 11 residues. In nucleotides, the CDR3 is TGCGCCAGCACACGGGAGAACGAGCAGTACTTC. Translating gives CASTRENEQYF.

As DNA, the CDR3 is TGTGCCAGCTCACCTAAGAAGGGGGCAGGCGAGCAGTACTTC. Amino acids: CASSPKKGAGEQYF. The chain links TRBV18 to TRBJ2-7; 7 bases match TRBD1. CDR1 and CDR2 from the germline V gene are KGHSH and LQKENI. V trimming: 3 bases; J trimming: 6 bases; junction bases outside the gene matches: 8. This CDR3 spans 14 amino acids.

The table lists this clone with a count of one. The rearrangement uses TRBV27 and TRBJ1-1, with D possibly matching TRBD1 (5 bases). Trimming removed 6 bases at V and 0 bases at J, with 8 bases between. CDR1 and CDR2 from the germline V gene are MNHEY and SMNVEV (reference sequence). This CDR3 comprises 13 residues. CDR3 bases: TGTGCCAGCAGGGACAACATGAACACTGAAGCTTTCTTT. It encodes CASRDNMNTEAFF.

The chain employs TRBV19 and TRBJ2-1, with 14 bases aligning to TRBD2. Germline loops: CDR1 LNHDA, CDR2 SQIVND (reference sequence). This CDR3 is 15 amino acids long. Germline trimming cut 1 base from V and 13 bases from J; bases unmatched to any gene: 6. CDR3 sequence reads: CASSIVGTSGRDQFF. For the CDR3, the DNA is TGTGCCAGTAGTATAGTTGGGACTAGCGGGAGAGACCAGTTCTTC.

The DNA of the CDR3 is TGTGCCAGCAGCGAGGGCCTACAGGGGGCGGATGGCTACACCTTC. As protein: CASSEGLQGADGYTF. The gene calls are TRBV9 and TRBJ1-2; the match to TRBD1 covers 9 bases. V trimming: 3 bases; J trimming: 6 bases; junction bases outside the gene matches: 9. There are 15 residues in the CDR3. Germline values: CDR1 SGDLS, CDR2 YYNGEE.

This clone was counted once. DNA for the CDR3: TGTGCCAGCAGTTTATGGCTAGCGGGAGGCCGGAACGAGCAGTACTTC. Amino acid sequence: CASSLWLAGGRNEQYF. This chain joins TRBV27 and TRBJ2-7; 11 bases are shared with TRBD2. V was clipped by 1 base and J by 5 bases; unmatched bases: 7. The germline V gene has CDR1 MNHEY and CDR2 SMNVEV (reference sequence). The CDR3 spans 16 residues.

This clone was seen just once. The chain recombines TRBV29-1 with TRBJ2-5; tentatively, D is TRBD1 (6 bases). The length of the CDR3 is 13 residues. The ends were cut back, 4 bases at V and 2 bases at J, with 11 bases in the middle. Germline-derived CDR1 and CDR2 are SQVTM and ANQGSEA. CDR3: CSVGRTDQETQYF. The CDR3 DNA follows: TGCAGCGTTGGGAGGACAGATCAAGAGACCCAGTACTTC.

CDR3 region: CASSAPSGSFYEQYF. In DNA form, the CDR3 reads TGTGCCAGCAGTGCACCTTCCGGGTCCTTCTACGAGCAGTACTTC. This chain connects TRBV6-5 to TRBJ2-7; D is unclear. V lost 5 bases to trimming and J lost 3 bases, with 17 bases between them. CDR3 length: 15 amino acids. Looked up from germline, CDR1 is MNHEY and CDR2 is SVGAGI.

The chain combines TRBV29-1 with TRBJ2-1, with TRBD2 matching over 10 bases. CDR1 SQVTM and CDR2 ANQGSEA come from the germline V gene. This CDR3 contains 14 residues. The V and J ends lost 4 bases and 2 bases, in that order; junction bases with no gene match: 2. CDR3 loop: CSVGAGGTYNEQFF. The CDR3 DNA reads as TGCAGCGTTGGAGCGGGAGGGACCTACAATGAGCAGTTCTTC.

The chain carries TRBV2 and TRBJ1-2, with 9 bases that match TRBD1. Germline CDR1 and CDR2: SNHLY and FYNNEI. This CDR3 contains 14 residues. J was trimmed by 8 bases and V by 6 bases; bases with no gene match: 10. CDR3 DNA sequence: TGTGCCAGCAGAGAGGGACAGGGAATAAGCGGCTACACCTTC. Translating gives CASREGQGISGYTF.